This TCR beta chain was profiled in a study of cytomegalovirus exposure and HLA in healthy donors. With respect to this clone: Its antigen is not identified.

The J segment lost 2 bases and the V segment lost 11 bases, leaving 7 bases of the junction unmatched. The CDR3 is made up of 13 amino acids. The V gene's germline CDR1 is LNHDA and CDR2 SQIVND (reference sequence). Study-wide results and caveats: A missense variant in DCLRE1C was later tied to TCR beta V- and J-gene trimming. Presence/absence comparisons presumed near-even sequencing depth among donors.

PCR primers comprised 60 Vbeta and 13 Jbeta primers. Sequencing was performed with immunoSEQ multiplex PCR; in TCRdb, only in-frame clones are kept and a portion is missing. Among some 120,000 clones listed, around 70% were seen once. This TCR derives from a man aged 30-40 years in good health and CMV-seropositive. The sample consisted of PBMCs. This chain joins TRBV19 and TRBJ1-2, with 8 bases fitting TRBD1. CDR3 DNA: TGTGCCGGAACCACAGGGGGGAACTATGGCTACACCTTC. Its protein product is CAGTTGGNYGYTF.